The source of this TCR beta chain is a study of T cells after yellow fever vaccination (dated by TCRdb to between 2017 and 2020). As for the study more broadly: The SMART-Seq v4 Ultra Low Input RNA kit was used to prepare libraries from fractions with low cell numbers. Two healthy male donors made up the cohort, one aged 18 to 29 years and the other aged 30 to 40 years. Blood samples were taken at several timepoints before and after primary and secondary immunization, and bulk PBMC replicates and cell subsets were isolated. To follow T-cell clones before and after both primary and booster YFV17D yellow fever vaccination, bulk TCR alpha and beta repertoires underwent longitudinal sequencing. The investigation overall reported the following: After the booster, most clones that had expanded after primary vaccination were detected again (around 95% of CD4 and over 75% of CD8), suggesting broad maintenance of memory. Because abundant contaminating clonotypes from the bulk population could be contained in FACS-sorted repertoires, computational filtering was required. Compared with the primary T-cell response, the secondary T-cell response was weaker but faster, peaking on day 5 rather than day 15. A small share of clonotypes was detected in both CD4 and CD8 compartments, with the overlap likely arising from convergent recombination. Only two donors were included in the study, so the extent to which the findings can be generalized is limited.

Comments on this clonotype: Which antigen it targets is not known. Base quality data are lacking; no much larger clone is found one base away.

The treatment or condition label of this sample denotes: live attenuated yellow fever vaccine strain. At every blood-draw timepoint, two biological replicates of bulk PBMCs were collected. PBMCs were isolated from peripheral blood using a standard Ficoll-Paque protocol. TriZol was used to extract RNA from bulk PBMCs, from CD4 and CD8 fractions, and from dextramer-positive and dextramer-negative fractions. TCR cDNA was synthesized by 5'RACE template switching, through which a universal primer site and unique molecular identifiers were introduced. Priming of cDNA synthesis was performed from both the TCR alpha and TCR beta constant segments. Library amplification involved two PCR steps, and the second step added sample barcodes and sequencing adapters. Sequencing of the libraries was done on either Illumina HiSeq 2500 (2x100 bp) or NovaSeq (2x150 bp). For the original study's pipeline: Reads were demultiplexed and collapsed into UMI consensus sequences with MIGEC, and V(D)J alignment was performed with MiXCR. Using edgeR on replicate PBMC samples, clonotypes were called vaccine-responding if FDR was below 0.01 and the log2 fold change was above 5 up to day 15. Each bulk clonotype received a CD4 or CD8 identity based on whether the sequenced CD4 or CD8 repertoire contained that clonotype at higher abundance. TCRdb reworked the public reads: Q25 trimming with fastp, MiXCR clone assembly, productive beta chains retained. CDR3 protein sequences are deduplicated, and each keeps its most common genes and DNA. The V and J calls reflect TCRdb's pipeline rather than the authors' work. The sample contains a few hundred thousand distinct CDR3 sequences, roughly 8.3% of them found a single time. The ten largest account for approximately 15% of the sample.

The CDR3 covers 12 residues, taking in both the cysteine and the phenylalanine. The CDR3 DNA has 36 bases and is translated from base 1. Via the germline V gene, CDR1 is SQVTM and CDR2 ANQGSEA. A distance of 8 bases separates the germline ends of V and J, which lose 5 bases and 0 bases respectively. Recombination connected TRBV29-1 to TRBJ2-7, with no confident D gene call. This specimen consisted of PBMCs, obtained roughly 45 days after the first yellow fever vaccination. This TCR came from a man between 18 and 35 years old who received the YFV17D yellow fever vaccine. CDR3 sequence: CSVWVNSYEQYF. In nucleotide form, the sequence is TGCAGCGTTTGGGTGAACTCCTACGAGCAGTACTTC.